This T cell receptor (beta chain) is from a study of shared clonotypes between healthy human individuals. Study results and limitations: Memory subsets had estimated richness that was generally smaller than that of naive subsets.

With regard to this clone: The antigen is unknown.

Measured with immunoSEQ multiplex PCR; TCRdb has only the in-frame clones, and not every one. The sample includes roughly 2.5 million clones, over 85% of them seen just once. This CDR3 contains 12 residues. The germline gives CDR1 GTSNPN, CDR2 SVGIG (reference sequence). The V end was cut by 3 bases, the J end by 1 base, with 6 bases between. The receptor's source is a young man in good health. V usage is TRBV30 and J usage is TRBJ2-5; no clear D gene. The material sequenced was naive CD4+ T cells sorted from blood. Described subset: CD45RA+ positively selected. The CDR3 sequence: CAWRGTQETQYF. The CDR3 coding sequence is TGTGCCTGGAGAGGTACCCAAGAGACCCAGTACTTC.